The TCR beta chain described here comes from a study of CD8 T cells in Susac syndrome. Reverse transcription of about 0.5 to 1 ug RNA used random hexamers. The method of amplification for TCR beta CDR3 was immunoSEQ multiplex PCR, covering 54 Vbeta and 13 Jbeta. In TCRdb, the immunoSEQ multiplex PCR reads were re-called with MiXCR into one record per CDR3 protein. The sample consists of around 190,000 distinct CDR3 sequences, about 94% of them appearing once. TCR beta from blood CD8+ and CD4+ T cells was sequenced. Negative isolation yielded CD4+ and CD8+ T cells, and FACS enriched TEMRA cells. The CDR3 consists of 15 residues. Per the germline V gene, CDR1 is SGHDT and CDR2 is YYEEEE. Losses at the gene ends were 3 bases for V and 4 bases for J; bases not matched to a gene: 6.

This chain uses TRBV5-6 with TRBJ2-2; 7 nucleotides line up with TRBD1. The receptor's source is a human donor in good health. Specimen: CD4+ T cells from PBMCs. In nucleotides, the CDR3 is TGTGCCAGCAGCTCGACAGGGATGGGCACCGGGGAGCTGTTTTTT. It specifies CASSSTGMGTGELFF.